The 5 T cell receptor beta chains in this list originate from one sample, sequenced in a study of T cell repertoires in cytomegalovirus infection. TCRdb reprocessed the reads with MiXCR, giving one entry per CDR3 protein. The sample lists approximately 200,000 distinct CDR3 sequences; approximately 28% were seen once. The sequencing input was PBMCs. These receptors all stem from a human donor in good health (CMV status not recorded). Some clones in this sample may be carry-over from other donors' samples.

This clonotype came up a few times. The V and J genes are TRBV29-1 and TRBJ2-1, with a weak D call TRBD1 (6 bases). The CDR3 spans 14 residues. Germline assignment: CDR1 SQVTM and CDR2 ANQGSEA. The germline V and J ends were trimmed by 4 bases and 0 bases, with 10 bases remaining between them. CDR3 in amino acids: CSVGDTSSYNEQFF. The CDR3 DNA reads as TGCAGCGTTGGGGACACGAGCTCCTACAATGAGCAGTTCTTC.

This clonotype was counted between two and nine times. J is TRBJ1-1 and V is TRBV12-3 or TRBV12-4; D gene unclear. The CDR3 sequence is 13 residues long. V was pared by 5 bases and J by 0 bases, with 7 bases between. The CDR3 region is CASSATVNTEAFF. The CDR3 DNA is TGTGCCAGCAGTGCCACAGTGAACACTGAAGCTTTCTTT.

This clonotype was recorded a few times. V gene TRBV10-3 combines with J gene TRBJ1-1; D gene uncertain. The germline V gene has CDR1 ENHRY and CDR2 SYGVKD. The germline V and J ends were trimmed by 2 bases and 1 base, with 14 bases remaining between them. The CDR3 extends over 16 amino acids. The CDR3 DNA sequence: TGTGCCATCAGTGAGGTCCGGGGAGGAACGAACACTGAAGCTTTCTTT. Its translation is CAISEVRGGTNTEAFF.

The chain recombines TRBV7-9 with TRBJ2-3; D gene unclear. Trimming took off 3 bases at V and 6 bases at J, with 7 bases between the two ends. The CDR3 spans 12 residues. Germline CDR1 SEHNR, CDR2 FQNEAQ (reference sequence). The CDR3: CASSFPTDTQYF. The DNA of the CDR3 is TGTGCCAGCAGCTTCCCGACCGATACGCAGTATTTT.

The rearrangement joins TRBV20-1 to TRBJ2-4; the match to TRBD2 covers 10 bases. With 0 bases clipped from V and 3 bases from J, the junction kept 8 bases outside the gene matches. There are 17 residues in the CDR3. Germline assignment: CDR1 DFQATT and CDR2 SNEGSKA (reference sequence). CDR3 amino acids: CSARDGGTSVSKNIQYF. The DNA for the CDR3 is TGCAGTGCTAGAGATGGAGGGACTAGCGTGAGCAAAAACATTCAGTACTTC.